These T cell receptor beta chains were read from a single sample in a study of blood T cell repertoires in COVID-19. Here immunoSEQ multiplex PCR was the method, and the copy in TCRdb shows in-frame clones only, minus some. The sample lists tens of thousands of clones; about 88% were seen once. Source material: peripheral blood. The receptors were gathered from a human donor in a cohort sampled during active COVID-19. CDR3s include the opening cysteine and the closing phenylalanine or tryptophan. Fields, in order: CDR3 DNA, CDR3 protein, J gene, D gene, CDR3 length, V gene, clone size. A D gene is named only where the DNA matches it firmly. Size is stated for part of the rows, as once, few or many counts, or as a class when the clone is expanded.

CDR3 DNA: TGTGCCACCAGCAGAGCCTTAGGACAGGGGTATGACGAGCAGTACTTC; CDR3 protein: CATSRALGQGYDEQYF; J gene: TRBJ2-7; D gene: TRBD1; CDR3 length: 16; V gene: TRBV15; clone size: -
CDR3 DNA: TGCGCCAGCAGCCAAGGGGTAGCGGGGACTAGCACAGATACGCAGTATTTT; CDR3 protein: CASSQGVAGTSTDTQYF; J gene: TRBJ2-3; D gene: TRBD2; CDR3 length: 17; V gene: TRBV4-1; clone size: once
CDR3 DNA: TGTGCCAGCAGTGAAGGGGCTAGCAGCTGGGCAGATACGCAGTATTTT; CDR3 protein: CASSEGASSWADTQYF; J gene: TRBJ2-3; D gene: -; CDR3 length: 16; V gene: TRBV2; clone size: -
CDR3 DNA: TGTGCCAGCAGCCCCTCCGATGAGCAGTTCTTC; CDR3 protein: CASSPSDEQFF; J gene: TRBJ2-1; D gene: -; CDR3 length: 11; V gene: TRBV6-2/TRBV6-3; clone size: -
CDR3 DNA: TGTGCCTGGCCTGGACAGGGGAACACTGAAGCTTTCTTT; CDR3 protein: CAWPGQGNTEAFF; J gene: TRBJ1-1; D gene: TRBD1; CDR3 length: 13; V gene: TRBV30; clone size: -
CDR3 DNA: TGCGCCAGCAGCTCCGGAAGAGGGCCAGATACGCAGTATTTT; CDR3 protein: CASSSGRGPDTQYF; J gene: TRBJ2-3; D gene: -; CDR3 length: 14; V gene: TRBV5-1; clone size: -
CDR3 DNA: TGTGCCAGCAGTCGACAGGGGTTGAGCACAGATACGCAGTATTTT; CDR3 protein: CASSRQGLSTDTQYF; J gene: TRBJ2-3; D gene: TRBD1; CDR3 length: 15; V gene: TRBV6-5; clone size: once
CDR3 DNA: TGTGCCAGCAGCCCTAATCCGGGACTAGCGGGGGGGAGCTCCTACAATGAGCAGTTCTTC; CDR3 protein: CASSPNPGLAGGSSYNEQFF; J gene: TRBJ2-1; D gene: TRBD2; CDR3 length: 20; V gene: TRBV9; clone size: -
CDR3 DNA: TGTGCCACCGCAACGGGGGGAATAGCCGGGGAGCTGTTTTTT; CDR3 protein: CATATGGIAGELFF; J gene: TRBJ2-2; D gene: TRBD2; CDR3 length: 14; V gene: TRBV6-5; clone size: -
CDR3 DNA: TGTGCCAGTAGTATAGGAGTGCTCGCAGATACGCAGTATTTT; CDR3 protein: CASSIGVLADTQYF; J gene: TRBJ2-3; D gene: -; CDR3 length: 14; V gene: TRBV19; clone size: -
CDR3 DNA: TGTGCCAGCCTGGCGACTAGCGCGCCAGATACGCAGTATTTT; CDR3 protein: CASLATSAPDTQYF; J gene: TRBJ2-3; D gene: TRBD2; CDR3 length: 14; V gene: TRBV27; clone size: once
CDR3 DNA: TGTGCCACCAGCAACAGGGGTTCCGGGGCCAACGTCCTGACTTTC; CDR3 protein: CATSNRGSGANVLTF; J gene: TRBJ2-6; D gene: TRBD1; CDR3 length: 15; V gene: TRBV15; clone size: -
CDR3 DNA: TGTGCCAGCACCTTCGAGAGAGGAAACACCATATATTTT; CDR3 protein: CASTFERGNTIYF; J gene: TRBJ1-3; D gene: -; CDR3 length: 13; V gene: TRBV12-3/TRBV12-4; clone size: -
CDR3 DNA: TGTGCCAGCAGTGTTTTAAAGGGGGAGTTCTACGAGCAGTACTTC; CDR3 protein: CASSVLKGEFYEQYF; J gene: TRBJ2-7; D gene: -; CDR3 length: 15; V gene: TRBV25-1; clone size: -
CDR3 DNA: TGTGCCAGCAGCCCAGTCAGGGGGACAGTTACAAATGAGCAGTTCTTC; CDR3 protein: CASSPVRGTVTNEQFF; J gene: TRBJ2-1; D gene: TRBD1; CDR3 length: 16; V gene: TRBV7-9; clone size: -
CDR3 DNA: TGTGCCAGCAGCACCTGGACAGGACTGAACACCGGGGAGCTGTTTTTT; CDR3 protein: CASSTWTGLNTGELFF; J gene: TRBJ2-2; D gene: TRBD1; CDR3 length: 16; V gene: TRBV5-6; clone size: -
CDR3 DNA: TGTGCCAGCAGTTACTTGGGACAGGGGTTTGGCTACACCTTC; CDR3 protein: CASSYLGQGFGYTF; J gene: TRBJ1-2; D gene: TRBD1; CDR3 length: 14; V gene: TRBV6-2/TRBV6-3; clone size: few
CDR3 DNA: TGTGCCAGCACCACCCCGGGACAGGGGAATCAGCCCCAGCATTTT; CDR3 protein: CASTTPGQGNQPQHF; J gene: TRBJ1-5; D gene: TRBD1; CDR3 length: 15; V gene: TRBV6-6; clone size: -
CDR3 DNA: TGTGCCACCAGTGATGCCCACAAGGGAGCTAGCACAGATACGCAGTATTTT; CDR3 protein: CATSDAHKGASTDTQYF; J gene: TRBJ2-3; D gene: -; CDR3 length: 17; V gene: TRBV24-1; clone size: -
CDR3 DNA: TGTGCCAGCAGCTTACGGGGTAGCAATCAGCCCCAGCATTTT; CDR3 protein: CASSLRGSNQPQHF; J gene: TRBJ1-5; D gene: -; CDR3 length: 14; V gene: TRBV7-9; clone size: once
CDR3 DNA: TGTGCCAGCAGCTTAGGACAGGACTCAGATACGCAGTATTTT; CDR3 protein: CASSLGQDSDTQYF; J gene: TRBJ2-3; D gene: TRBD1; CDR3 length: 14; V gene: TRBV9; clone size: -
CDR3 DNA: TGCGCCAGCAGCCAAGTTTTCGGGTTAGGTCAAATTTTT; CDR3 protein: CASSQVFGLGQIF; J gene: TRBJ1-4; D gene: -; CDR3 length: 13; V gene: TRBV4-1; clone size: once
CDR3 DNA: TGTGCCAGCAGTTTATCGCGGTCGGCGGGAACCGGGGAGCTGTTTTTT; CDR3 protein: CASSLSRSAGTGELFF; J gene: TRBJ2-2; D gene: -; CDR3 length: 16; V gene: TRBV27; clone size: -
CDR3 DNA: TGTGCCAGCACACGACTAGCGGGGGACGGGTACGAGCAGTACTTC; CDR3 protein: CASTRLAGDGYEQYF; J gene: TRBJ2-7; D gene: TRBD2; CDR3 length: 15; V gene: TRBV7-9; clone size: -
CDR3 DNA: TGTGCCAGCAGCTCGCGGAGTCACGGTTCACCCCTCCACTTT; CDR3 protein: CASSSRSHGSPLHF; J gene: TRBJ1-6; D gene: -; CDR3 length: 14; V gene: TRBV5-4; clone size: -
CDR3 DNA: TGTGCCAGTAGTATAGGGGGGACAGGGGTTGGCTACGAGCAGTACTTC; CDR3 protein: CASSIGGTGVGYEQYF; J gene: TRBJ2-7; D gene: TRBD1; CDR3 length: 16; V gene: TRBV19; clone size: -
CDR3 DNA: TGTGCCAGCTCACCGGACAGGGATACGGCTTTCTTT; CDR3 protein: CASSPDRDTAFF; J gene: TRBJ1-1; D gene: TRBD1; CDR3 length: 12; V gene: TRBV18; clone size: few
CDR3 DNA: TGTGCCAGCAGTTTGGGGAACTCCAGGGCCCAGTACTTC; CDR3 protein: CASSLGNSRAQYF; J gene: TRBJ2-5; D gene: -; CDR3 length: 13; V gene: TRBV12-3/TRBV12-4; clone size: -
CDR3 DNA: TGTGCCATCGCGGGGGCCCTTGGAAACACCATATATTTT; CDR3 protein: CAIAGALGNTIYF; J gene: TRBJ1-3; D gene: -; CDR3 length: 13; V gene: TRBV10-3; clone size: once
CDR3 DNA: TGTGCCAGCAACCAAATCAAACAGGGGCCACTCCACTTT; CDR3 protein: CASNQIKQGPLHF; J gene: TRBJ1-6; D gene: TRBD1; CDR3 length: 13; V gene: TRBV14; clone size: -
CDR3 DNA: TGTGCCAGCAGCCTCACCCTGGACAGGGAGGAAAAACTGTTTTTT; CDR3 protein: CASSLTLDREEKLFF; J gene: TRBJ1-4; D gene: TRBD1; CDR3 length: 15; V gene: TRBV7-9; clone size: -
CDR3 DNA: TGTGCCAGCAGCTTAACGACAGGGAACACTGAAGCTTTCTTT; CDR3 protein: CASSLTTGNTEAFF; J gene: TRBJ1-1; D gene: -; CDR3 length: 14; V gene: TRBV7-8; clone size: -
CDR3 DNA: TGTGCCAGCACCACGGGACAGAACACTGAAGCTTTCTTT; CDR3 protein: CASTTGQNTEAFF; J gene: TRBJ1-1; D gene: -; CDR3 length: 13; V gene: TRBV9; clone size: once
CDR3 DNA: TGTGCCAGCAGCGACAGGAAAATCTACGAGCAGTACTTC; CDR3 protein: CASSDRKIYEQYF; J gene: TRBJ2-7; D gene: -; CDR3 length: 13; V gene: TRBV13; clone size: -
CDR3 DNA: TGTGCCAGCAGTGGCCGGGAAGAATACACAGATACGCAGTATTTT; CDR3 protein: CASSGREEYTDTQYF; J gene: TRBJ2-3; D gene: -; CDR3 length: 15; V gene: TRBV6-2/TRBV6-3; clone size: -
CDR3 DNA: TGTGCCAGCTCACCACCGGGGGACAGGGTCGACTATGGCTACACCTTC; CDR3 protein: CASSPPGDRVDYGYTF; J gene: TRBJ1-2; D gene: TRBD1; CDR3 length: 16; V gene: TRBV18; clone size: once
CDR3 DNA: TGTGCCAGCAGCCAGGTGAAGCAGGGGCCCTACGAGCAGTACTTC; CDR3 protein: CASSQVKQGPYEQYF; J gene: TRBJ2-7; D gene: -; CDR3 length: 15; V gene: TRBV7-2; clone size: -
CDR3 DNA: TGTGCCAGCAGCCATGGGACAGGGGCGACTGAAGCTTTCTTT; CDR3 protein: CASSHGTGATEAFF; J gene: TRBJ1-1; D gene: TRBD1; CDR3 length: 14; V gene: TRBV14; clone size: -
CDR3 DNA: TGTGCCAGTAGTCGTGTTAGTAATCAGCCCCAGCATTTT; CDR3 protein: CASSRVSNQPQHF; J gene: TRBJ1-5; D gene: -; CDR3 length: 13; V gene: TRBV19; clone size: -
CDR3 DNA: TGCAGTGCTAGTCAGGGAAGAGGCTACACCTTC; CDR3 protein: CSASQGRGYTF; J gene: TRBJ1-2; D gene: -; CDR3 length: 11; V gene: TRBV20-1; clone size: -
CDR3 DNA: TGTGCCAGCACCCGACAGGGGAACACTGAAGCTTTCTTT; CDR3 protein: CASTRQGNTEAFF; J gene: TRBJ1-1; D gene: TRBD1; CDR3 length: 13; V gene: TRBV3-1/TRBV3-2; clone size: -
CDR3 DNA: TGTGCCAGCAGCCACGACAGGGGGCAGGCCAAAAACATTCAGTACTTC; CDR3 protein: CASSHDRGQAKNIQYF; J gene: TRBJ2-4; D gene: TRBD1; CDR3 length: 16; V gene: TRBV27; clone size: -